This T cell receptor (beta chain) emerged from a study of shared clonotypes between healthy human individuals. Concerning this clone itself: The antigen is not known.

Caucasian adults living in Nashville, Tennessee, provided all samples. The CDR3 runs 15 residues. The V gene's germline CDR1 is MGHDK and CDR2 SYGVNS. V dropped 2 bases and J dropped 6 bases, with 14 bases sitting between them. The method was immunoSEQ multiplex PCR; TCRdb's version includes in-frame clones alone and lacks a portion of them. The sample has more than 2 million clones, approximately 94% seen once. Study-wide findings and caveats: Naive subsets, compared against memory subsets, generally had larger estimated richness values. Non-shared clonotypes displayed generation probabilities falling below those of clonotypes present in all four donors.

The specimen sequenced was naive CD4+ T cells sorted from blood. Subset denoted: CD45RA+ positively selected. This chain links TRBV25-1 with TRBJ2-1; a possible D gene is TRBD1 (6 bases). The TCR originated in a man aged 18 to 30 in good health. The CDR3 loop reads CASSEPGTILNEQFF. In nucleotides, the CDR3 is TGTGCCAGCAGTGAACCTGGGACAATTCTCAATGAGCAGTTCTTC.